This entry lists 7 T cell receptor beta chains sequenced from one sample in a study of response to subunit inactivated influenza vaccine (dated by TCRdb to 2017 to 2018). The library came from RT-PCR. The sample was run on an Illumina HiSeq 2500. TCRdb applied fastp at Q25 and MiXCR to the public reads, then kept only in-frame beta chains. Duplicate CDR3 protein sequences are folded into a single record with the most common DNA and genes. In all, the sample holds 500,000 to 650,000 distinct CDR3 sequences, and 7.5% to 8.5% of those were seen once. The ten largest clones take up 10% to 15% of the sample. Sequences were derived from PBMCs from blood, sampled about 24 months after vaccination. These receptors were collected from a man between 45 and 75 years old who received an inactivated influenza vaccine. Donor details come from another sample of the same person, matched by shared clones.

This clonotype was seen more than once but under ten times. The chain is built from TRBV9 and TRBJ2-1; D is perhaps TRBD2 (7 bases). Trimming removed 7 bases at V and 0 bases at J, with 14 bases between. Germline loops: CDR1 SGDLS, CDR2 YYNGEE. The CDR3 has 15 amino acids. The chain's CDR3 is CASGRGPSSYNEQFF. CDR3 in DNA: TGTGCCAGCGGGCGGGGGCCGAGCTCCTACAATGAGCAGTTCTTC.

The chain is built from TRBV20-1 and TRBJ2-7, with TRBD1 as a possible D gene (6 bases). The CDR3 covers 14 residues. The ends were cut back, 2 bases at V and 0 bases at J, with 11 bases in the middle. Germline V CDR1 and CDR2: DFQATT, SNEGSKA (reference sequence). CDR3 region: CSARRQEHSYEQYF. CDR3 bases: TGCAGTGCTAGACGACAGGAACACTCCTACGAGCAGTACTTC.

V usage is TRBV7-8 and J usage is TRBJ2-7; 9 bases map to TRBD1. The CDR3 contains 15 residues. The germline V gene has CDR1 SGHVS and CDR2 FQNEAQ. V lost 5 bases to trimming and J lost 0 bases; unmatched junction nucleotides: 5. The CDR3 is CASSARGQGSYEQYF. In DNA form, the CDR3 reads TGTGCCAGCAGCGCCCGGGGACAGGGCTCCTACGAGCAGTACTTC.

This clonotype occurred a few times. This chain joins TRBV20-1 and TRBJ1-5; D is undetermined. Trimming shortened V by 2 bases and J by 0 bases, and 17 bases separated the two germline ends. Germline V lookup: CDR1 DFQATT, CDR2 SNEGSKA (reference sequence). The length of the CDR3 is 17 residues. This CDR3 is CSARYNSRSHSNQPQHF. Written as DNA, the CDR3 is TGCAGTGCTAGATACAATTCGAGGTCCCATAGCAATCAGCCCCAGCATTTT.

This clonotype appeared many times. The chain links TRBV10-3 to TRBJ2-3; D could derive from TRBD1 or TRBD2 (5 bases each). The CDR3 sequence is 13 residues long. CDR1 is ENHRY and CDR2 is SYGVKD in the germline V gene. CDR3 residues: CAASGHVTDTQYF. The CDR3, as DNA: TGTGCGGCGTCGGGGCATGTCACAGATACGCAGTATTTT.

There are many counts of this clonotype. The V call is TRBV7-2, the J call TRBJ2-3; D perhaps matches TRBD2 (6 bases). CDR3 length equals 16 residues. The germline V gene has CDR1 SGHTA and CDR2 FQGNSA. V was clipped by 1 base and J by 3 bases, with 14 bases between them. In DNA, the CDR3 is TGTGCCAGCAGCTTAGGCGTCAACCGGGGGACAGATACGCAGTATTTT. Translated: CASSLGVNRGTDTQYF. The entire variable domain, with the rest obtained from reference TRBV7-2 and TRBJ2-3, is as follows: GAGVSQSPSNKVTEKGKDVELRCDPISGHTALYWYRQSLGQGLEFLIYFQGNSAPDKSGLPSDRFSAERTGGSVSTLTIQRTQQEDSAVYLCASSLGVNRGTDTQYFGPGTRLTVL.

The rearrangement uses TRBV7-8 and TRBJ2-3, with D tentatively TRBD1 or TRBD2 (5 bases each). V was trimmed by 7 bases and J by 3 bases, leaving 11 bases between them. CDR1 SGHVS and CDR2 FQNEAQ come from the germline V gene. This CDR3 has 13 residues. The CDR3 here is CASTGPTTDTQYF. The CDR3 nucleotides are TGTGCCAGCACGGGGCCGACGACAGATACGCAGTATTTT.